Given below is one TCR beta chain in context. The antigen is unknown. This record comes from a study of early T cells in non-severe SARS-CoV-2 infection. Study-wide context: With bulk RNA from unsorted whole blood as input, sequencing yielded unpaired chains. Study-level results: A preference for anti-spike CD8 responses marked VDJdb matching, which missed private and CD4 specificities.

Unique molecular identifiers were added to individual cDNA molecules. TCRdb analysed the 5' RACE reads with MiXCR anew, one entry per CDR3 protein. The sample comprises tens of thousands of distinct CDR3 sequences, around 12% of which are singletons, and 4% to 4.5% rests with the top ten. V was clipped by 2 bases and J by 2 bases; unmatched bases: 4. This CDR3 spans 17 amino acids. Germline assignment: CDR1 LGHDT and CDR2 YNNKEL (reference sequence). The chain uses TRBV3-1 and TRBJ2-3; TRBD2 aligns across 13 bases. Sequencing used whole blood. This clonotype was obtained from an adult who was a healthcare worker with PCR-confirmed SARS-CoV-2 infection or an uninfected control (not recorded which). The CDR3 nucleotides read TGTGCCAGCAGCCAACAAGGACTAGCGGGGGACACAGATACGCAGTATTTT. Its protein is CASSQQGLAGDTDTQYF.